The present TCR beta chain was sequenced within a study of blood T cell repertoires in COVID-19. Assay used: immunoSEQ multiplex PCR; TCRdb lists only in-frame clones, some missing. The profile shows approximately 180,000 clones, around 82% of them singletons. The CDR3 consists of 16 residues. Germline CDR1 reads LGHNA; CDR2 reads YSLEER. The V gene end was trimmed by 4 bases and the J gene end by 3 bases; junction bases not matched to a gene: 8. This rearrangement joins TRBV4-3 to TRBJ2-2; 7 bases agree with TRBD2. The clonotype comes from a woman in her fifties or sixties with acute COVID-19. The sequenced sample was PBMCs or T cells enriched from blood (not recorded which). CDR3: CASSREGPRDTGELFF. The CDR3 DNA sequence: TGCGCCAGCAGCCGGGAGGGCCCTCGGGACACCGGGGAGCTGTTTTTT.